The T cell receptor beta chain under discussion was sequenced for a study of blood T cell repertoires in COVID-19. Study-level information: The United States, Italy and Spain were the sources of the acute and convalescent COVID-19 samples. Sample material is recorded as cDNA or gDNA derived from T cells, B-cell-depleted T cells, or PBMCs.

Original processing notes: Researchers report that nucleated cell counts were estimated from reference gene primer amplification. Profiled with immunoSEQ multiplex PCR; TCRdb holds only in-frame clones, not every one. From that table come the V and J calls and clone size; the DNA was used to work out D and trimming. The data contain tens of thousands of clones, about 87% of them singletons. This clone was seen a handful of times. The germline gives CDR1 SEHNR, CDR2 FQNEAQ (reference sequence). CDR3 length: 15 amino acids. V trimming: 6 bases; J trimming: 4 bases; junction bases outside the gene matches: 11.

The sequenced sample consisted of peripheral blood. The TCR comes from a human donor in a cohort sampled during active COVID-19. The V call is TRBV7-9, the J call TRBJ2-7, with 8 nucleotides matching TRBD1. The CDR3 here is CASRRTPGQEYEQYF. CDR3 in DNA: TGTGCCAGCAGACGAACACCGGGACAGGAGTACGAGCAGTACTTC.